This T cell receptor (beta chain) is from a study of cytotoxic CD8 clonotypes in ibrutinib-treated CLL. This table comes from immunoSEQ multiplex PCR, and its TCRdb copy is limited to in-frame clones, with some not included. The data show 150,000 or so clones, with more than 80% seen just once and roughly 4.5% held by the top ten. Germline-derived CDR1 and CDR2 are ENHRY and SYGVKD. CDR3 length: 11 residues. Trimming took off 2 bases at V and 6 bases at J, with 5 bases between the two ends. The clonotype comes from a human donor with chronic lymphocytic leukemia. The rearrangement uses TRBV10-3 and TRBJ2-7; no definite D call. The source material was PBMCs, sampled after 24 months of ibrutinib treatment. The chain's CDR3 is CAISETAEQYF. CDR3 coding DNA: TGTGCCATCAGTGAGACCGCCGAGCAGTACTTC.